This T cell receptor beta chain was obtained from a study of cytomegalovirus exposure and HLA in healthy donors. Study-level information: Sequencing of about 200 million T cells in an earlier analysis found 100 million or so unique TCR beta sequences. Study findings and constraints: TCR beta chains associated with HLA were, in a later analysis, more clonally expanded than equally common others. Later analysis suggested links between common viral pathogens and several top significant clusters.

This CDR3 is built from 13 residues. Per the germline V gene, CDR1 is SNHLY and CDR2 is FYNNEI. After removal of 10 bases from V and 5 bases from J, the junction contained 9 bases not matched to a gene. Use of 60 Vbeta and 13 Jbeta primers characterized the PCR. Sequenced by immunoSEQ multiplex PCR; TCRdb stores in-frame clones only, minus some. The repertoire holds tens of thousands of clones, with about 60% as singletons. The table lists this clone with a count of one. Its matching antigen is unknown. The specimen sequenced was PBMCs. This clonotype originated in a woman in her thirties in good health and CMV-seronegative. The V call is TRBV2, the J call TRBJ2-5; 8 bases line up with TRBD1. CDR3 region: CATLTGVEETQYF. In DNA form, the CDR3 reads TGTGCCACCTTGACAGGGGTTGAGGAGACCCAGTACTTC.